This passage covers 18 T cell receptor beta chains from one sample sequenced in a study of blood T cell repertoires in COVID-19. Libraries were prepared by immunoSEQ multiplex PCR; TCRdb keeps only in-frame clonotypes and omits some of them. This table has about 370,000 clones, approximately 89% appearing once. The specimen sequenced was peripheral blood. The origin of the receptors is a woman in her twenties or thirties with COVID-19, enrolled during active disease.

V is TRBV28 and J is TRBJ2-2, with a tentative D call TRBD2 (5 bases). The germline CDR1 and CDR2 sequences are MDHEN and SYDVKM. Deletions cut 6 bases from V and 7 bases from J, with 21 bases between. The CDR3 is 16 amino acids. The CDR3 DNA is TGTGCCAGCAGCCTACCCCCCAGACCCGCGGGCGGGGAGCTGTTTTTT. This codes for CASSLPPRPAGGELFF.

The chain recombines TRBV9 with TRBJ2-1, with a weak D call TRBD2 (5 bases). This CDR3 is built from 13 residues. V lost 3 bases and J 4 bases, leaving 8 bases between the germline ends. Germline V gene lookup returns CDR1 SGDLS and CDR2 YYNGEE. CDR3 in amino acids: CASSATGYNEQFF. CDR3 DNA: TGTGCCAGCAGCGCTACGGGGTACAATGAGCAGTTCTTC.

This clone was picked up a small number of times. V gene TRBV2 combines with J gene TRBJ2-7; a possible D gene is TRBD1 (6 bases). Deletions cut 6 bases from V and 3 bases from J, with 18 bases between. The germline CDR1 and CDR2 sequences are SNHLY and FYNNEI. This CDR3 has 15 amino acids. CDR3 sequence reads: CASRVQGGPFYEQYF. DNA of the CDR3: TGTGCCAGCAGAGTACAGGGTGGTCCGTTCTACGAGCAGTACTTC.

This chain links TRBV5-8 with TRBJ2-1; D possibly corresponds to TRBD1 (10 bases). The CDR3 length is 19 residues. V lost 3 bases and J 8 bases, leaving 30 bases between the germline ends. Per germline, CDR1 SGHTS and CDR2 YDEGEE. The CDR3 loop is CASSWTGTGVAGVVDEQFF. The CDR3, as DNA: TGTGCCAGCAGCTGGACCGGGACAGGGGTAGCGGGAGTGGTCGATGAGCAGTTCTTC.

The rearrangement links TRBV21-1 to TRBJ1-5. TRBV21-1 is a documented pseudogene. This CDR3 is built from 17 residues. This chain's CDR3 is CASRLLGGRELNQPQHF. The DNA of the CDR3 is TGTGCCAGCAGGCTACTGGGGGGACGGGAGTTGAATCAGCCCCAGCATTTT.

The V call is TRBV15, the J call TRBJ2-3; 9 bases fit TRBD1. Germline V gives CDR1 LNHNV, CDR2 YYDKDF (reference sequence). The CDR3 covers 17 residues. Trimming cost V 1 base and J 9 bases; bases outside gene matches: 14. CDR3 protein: CATSRGPIQGAKGTQYF. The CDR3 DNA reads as TGTGCCACCAGCAGAGGACCGATACAGGGGGCGAAGGGGACGCAGTATTTT.

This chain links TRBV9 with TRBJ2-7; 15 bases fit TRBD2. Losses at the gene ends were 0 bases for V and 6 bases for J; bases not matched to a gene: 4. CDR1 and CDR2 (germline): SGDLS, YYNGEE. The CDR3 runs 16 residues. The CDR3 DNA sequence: TGTGCCAGCAGCGTAGACGGACTAGCGGGAGGGAGCGAGCAGTACTTC. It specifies CASSVDGLAGGSEQYF. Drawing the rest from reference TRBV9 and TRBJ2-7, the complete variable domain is DSGVTQTPKHLITATGQRVTLRCSPRSGDLSVYWYQQSLDQGLQFLIQYYNGEERAKGNILERFSAQQFPDLHSELNLSSLELGDSALYFCASSVDGLAGGSEQYFGPGTRLTVT.

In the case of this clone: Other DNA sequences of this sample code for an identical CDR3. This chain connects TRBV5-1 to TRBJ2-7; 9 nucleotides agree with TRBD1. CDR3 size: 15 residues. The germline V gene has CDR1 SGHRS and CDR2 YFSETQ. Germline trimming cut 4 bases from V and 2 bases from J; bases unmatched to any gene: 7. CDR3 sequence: CASSPTGGPPYEQYF. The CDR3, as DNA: TGCGCCAGCAGCCCAACAGGGGGCCCCCCCTACGAGCAGTACTTC.

CDR3 nucleotide sequence: TGTGCCAGCAGTGAGGCAAAACCCCTCCACTTT. Residues: CASSEAKPLHF. The chain recombines TRBV6-1 with TRBJ1-6; D remains ambiguous. Deletions cut 3 bases from V and 12 bases from J, with 6 bases between. In germline, CDR1 is MNHNS, CDR2 SASEGT. This CDR3 spans 11 amino acids.

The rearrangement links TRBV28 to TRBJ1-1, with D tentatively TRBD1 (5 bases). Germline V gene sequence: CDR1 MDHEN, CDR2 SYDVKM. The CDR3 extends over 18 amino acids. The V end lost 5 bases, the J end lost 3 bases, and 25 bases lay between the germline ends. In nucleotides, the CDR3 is TGTGCCAGCAGTACGATAGAAGACGGAGGGACTTTCCACACTGAAGCTTTCTTT. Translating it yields CASSTIEDGGTFHTEAFF. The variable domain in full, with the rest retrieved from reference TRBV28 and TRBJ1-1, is DVKVTQSSRYLVKRTGEKVFLECVQDMDHENMFWYRQDPGLGLRLIYFSYDVKMKEKGDIPEGYSVSREKKERFSLILESASTNQTSMYLCASSTIEDGGTFHTEAFFGQGTRLTVV.

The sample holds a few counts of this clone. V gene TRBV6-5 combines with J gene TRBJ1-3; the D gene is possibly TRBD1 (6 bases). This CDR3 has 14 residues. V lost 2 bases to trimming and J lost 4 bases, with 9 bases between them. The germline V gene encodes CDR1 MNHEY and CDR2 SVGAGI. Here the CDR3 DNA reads TGTGCCAGCAGTTACCAGGGGTCAGGAAACACCATATATTTT. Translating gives CASSYQGSGNTIYF.

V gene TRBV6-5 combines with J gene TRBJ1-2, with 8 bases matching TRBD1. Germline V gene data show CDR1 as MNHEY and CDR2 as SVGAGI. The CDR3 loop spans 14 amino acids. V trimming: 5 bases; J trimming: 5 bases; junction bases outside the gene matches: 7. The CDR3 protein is CASSPGQGLYGYTF. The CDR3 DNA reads TGTGCCAGCAGTCCCGGACAGGGACTTTATGGCTACACCTTC.

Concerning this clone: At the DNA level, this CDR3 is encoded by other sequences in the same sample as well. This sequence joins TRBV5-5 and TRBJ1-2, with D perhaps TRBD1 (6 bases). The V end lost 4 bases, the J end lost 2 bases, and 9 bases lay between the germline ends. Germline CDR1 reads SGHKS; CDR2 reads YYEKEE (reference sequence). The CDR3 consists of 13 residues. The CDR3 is CASSPGQNYGYTF. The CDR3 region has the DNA TGTGCCAGCAGCCCCGGACAGAACTATGGCTACACCTTC. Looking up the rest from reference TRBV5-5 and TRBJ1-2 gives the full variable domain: DAGVTQSPTHLIKTRGQQVTLRCSPISGHKSVSWYQQVLGQGPQFIFQYYEKEERGRGNFPDRFSARQFPNYSSELNVNALLLGDSALYLCASSPGQNYGYTFGSGTRLTVV.

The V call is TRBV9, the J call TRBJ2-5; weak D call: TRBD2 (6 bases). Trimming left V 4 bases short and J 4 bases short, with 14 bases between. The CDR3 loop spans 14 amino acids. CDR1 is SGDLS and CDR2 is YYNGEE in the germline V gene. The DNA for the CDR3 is TGTGCCAGCAGCTTTAGCGGACTAACAGAGACCCAGTACTTC. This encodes CASSFSGLTETQYF.

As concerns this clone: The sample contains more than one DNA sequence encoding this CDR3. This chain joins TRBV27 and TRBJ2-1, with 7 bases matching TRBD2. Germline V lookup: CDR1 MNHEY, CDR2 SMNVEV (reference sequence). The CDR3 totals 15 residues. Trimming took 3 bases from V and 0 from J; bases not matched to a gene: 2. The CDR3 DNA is TGTGCCAGCAGTTTGGGCGGGAGCTCCTACAATGAGCAGTTCTTC. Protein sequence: CASSLGGSSYNEQFF.

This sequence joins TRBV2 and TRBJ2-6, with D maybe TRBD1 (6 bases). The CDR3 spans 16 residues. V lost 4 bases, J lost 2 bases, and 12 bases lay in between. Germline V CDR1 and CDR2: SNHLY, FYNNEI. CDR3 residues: CASSGDNPTGANVLTF. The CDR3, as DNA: TGTGCCAGCAGTGGGGACAACCCAACTGGGGCCAACGTCCTGACTTTC.

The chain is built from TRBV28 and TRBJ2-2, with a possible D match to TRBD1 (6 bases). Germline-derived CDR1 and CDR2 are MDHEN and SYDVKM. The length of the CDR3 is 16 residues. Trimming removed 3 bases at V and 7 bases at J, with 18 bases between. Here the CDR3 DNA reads TGTGCCAGCAGTTTCCGCCCTCCCAGGGGAAACGGGGAGCTGTTTTTT. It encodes CASSFRPPRGNGELFF. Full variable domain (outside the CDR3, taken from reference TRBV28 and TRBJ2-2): DVKVTQSSRYLVKRTGEKVFLECVQDMDHENMFWYRQDPGLGLRLIYFSYDVKMKEKGDIPEGYSVSREKKERFSLILESASTNQTSMYLCASSFRPPRGNGELFFGEGSRLTVL.

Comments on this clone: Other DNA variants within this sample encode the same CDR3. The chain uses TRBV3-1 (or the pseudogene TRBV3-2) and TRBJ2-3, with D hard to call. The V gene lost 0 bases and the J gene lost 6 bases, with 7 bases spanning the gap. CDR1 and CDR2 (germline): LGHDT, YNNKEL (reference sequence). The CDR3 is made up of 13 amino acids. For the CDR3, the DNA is TGTGCCAGCAGCCAAGACTCCGCGGATACGCAGTATTTT. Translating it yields CASSQDSADTQYF.